This TCR beta chain was identified during a study of blood T cell repertoires in COVID-19. Study-wide context: Each recovered donor of Cohort 3 presented with two negative PCRs, clearance, or symptom resolution. There were acute and convalescent COVID-19 samples, and they came from the United States, Italy and Spain.

How the authors handled the data: Reference gene primer amplification gave nucleated cell count estimates. Profiling relied on immunoSEQ multiplex PCR, and the TCRdb table lists in-frame clones only, not all of them. That table supplies the V and J calls and clone size; D and trimming were determined from the DNA. Seen here are more than 120,000 clones, over 75% observed once, and the top ten hold 3.5% to 5%. Germline V lookup: CDR1 LGHNA, CDR2 YSLEER. The CDR3 spans 14 residues. V shed 1 base and J shed 5 bases, with 11 bases lying between them. Adults between roughly 18 and 89 years of age took part from some 25 US areas.

The clonotype comes from a man over 45 in a cohort exposed to, infected with or recovered from COVID-19 (not recorded which). Material for sequencing was PBMCs or T cells enriched from blood (not recorded which). The gene calls are TRBV4-3 and TRBJ1-1; perhaps TRBD1 as D (6 bases). This chain's CDR3 is CASSQGLQGTEAFF. Here the CDR3 DNA reads TGCGCCAGCAGCCAAGGATTGCAGGGGACTGAAGCTTTCTTT.